This T cell receptor beta chain was retrieved from a study of vaccination and CD4 T cells after COVID-19. Study as a whole: Early (day 14) and late (days 161 to 241) post-vaccine samples came from three convalescent patients.

This clonotype came up a few times. The target antigen is unknown. Time point denoted: late sampling 161 to 241 days after vaccination in three convalescent patients. Treatment here: roughly ten-day PBMC culture with coronavirus spike peptide pools or control peptides (ViraFEST assay). T cells were expanded with peptide pools, and expanded clonotypes were identified by TCR sequencing. Positive tests by PCR, dated March to December 2020, predated US Alpha, Beta and Delta variants. Oncomine TCR Beta short-read sequencing was applied to DNA from cultured CD4+ T cells. Each CDR3 protein is one row after TCRdb ran MiXCR on the PCR reads. The sample includes about 17,000 distinct CDR3 sequences, around 50% of them seen just once. Trimming removed 8 bases from V and 7 bases from J; junction bases left unmatched: 13. This CDR3 is 14 amino acids long. From germline, CDR1 is MNHNS and CDR2 SASEGT.

The clonotype originates from a human donor who had recovered from COVID-19. Material: CD4+ T cells from blood, cultured in vitro, obtained about 7 months after SARS-CoV-2 vaccination. The rearrangement links TRBV6-1 to TRBJ1-2; 7 bases fit TRBD1. The CDR3 here is CASRTPRGNGGYTF. The CDR3 DNA reads as TGTGCCAGCCGTACCCCCAGGGGGAATGGTGGCTACACCTTC.